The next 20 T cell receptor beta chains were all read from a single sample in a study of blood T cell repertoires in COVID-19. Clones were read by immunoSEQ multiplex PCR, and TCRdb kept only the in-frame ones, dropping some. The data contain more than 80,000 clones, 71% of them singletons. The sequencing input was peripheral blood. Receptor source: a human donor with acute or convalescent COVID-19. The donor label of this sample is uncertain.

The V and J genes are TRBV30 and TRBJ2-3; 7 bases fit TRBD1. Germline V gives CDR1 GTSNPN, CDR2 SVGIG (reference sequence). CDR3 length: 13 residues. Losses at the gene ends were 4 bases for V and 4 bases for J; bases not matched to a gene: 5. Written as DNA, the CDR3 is TGTGCCTGGAATCAAGACAGGGCAGATACGCAGTATTTT. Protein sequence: CAWNQDRADTQYF.

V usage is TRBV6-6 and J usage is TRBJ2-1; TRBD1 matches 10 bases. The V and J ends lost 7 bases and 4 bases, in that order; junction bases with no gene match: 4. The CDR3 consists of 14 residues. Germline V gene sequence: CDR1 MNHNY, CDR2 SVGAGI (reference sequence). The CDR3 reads CASTDRGHYNEQFF. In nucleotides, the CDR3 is TGTGCCAGCACCGACAGGGGGCATTACAATGAGCAGTTCTTC.

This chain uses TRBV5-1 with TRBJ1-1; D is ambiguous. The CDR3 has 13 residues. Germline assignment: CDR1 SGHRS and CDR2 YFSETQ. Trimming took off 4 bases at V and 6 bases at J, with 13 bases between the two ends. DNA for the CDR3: TGCGCCAGCAGCCCACGCCAGGAGGCTGAAGCTTTCTTT. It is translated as CASSPRQEAEAFF.

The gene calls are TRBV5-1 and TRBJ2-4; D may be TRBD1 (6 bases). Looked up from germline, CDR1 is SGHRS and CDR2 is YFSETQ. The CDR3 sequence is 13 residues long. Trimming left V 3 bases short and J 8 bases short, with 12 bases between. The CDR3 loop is CASSWGLGDIQYF. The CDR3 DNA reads TGCGCCAGCAGCTGGGGGCTAGGGGACATTCAGTACTTC.

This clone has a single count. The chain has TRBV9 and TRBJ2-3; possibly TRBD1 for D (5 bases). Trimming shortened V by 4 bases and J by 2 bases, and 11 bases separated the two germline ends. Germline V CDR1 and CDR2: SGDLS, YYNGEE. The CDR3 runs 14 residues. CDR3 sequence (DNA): TGTGCCAGCAGCCTAACGACAGACACAGATACGCAGTATTTT. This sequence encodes CASSLTTDTDTQYF.

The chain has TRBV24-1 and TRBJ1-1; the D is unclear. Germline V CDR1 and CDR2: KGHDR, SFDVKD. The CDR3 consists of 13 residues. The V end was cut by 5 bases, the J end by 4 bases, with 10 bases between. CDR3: CATSGPRSTEAFF. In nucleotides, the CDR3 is TGTGCCACCAGTGGCCCCCGTAGCACTGAAGCTTTCTTT.

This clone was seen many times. Here the CDR3 DNA reads TGTGCCAGCGGTCTGACTTCGGTGGATGAGCAGTTCTTC. Protein: CASGLTSVDEQFF. The chain is built from TRBV2 and TRBJ2-1; no reliable D call. This CDR3 comprises 13 residues. The V gene lost 8 bases and the J gene lost 8 bases, with 16 bases spanning the gap. The germline CDR1 and CDR2 sequences are SNHLY and FYNNEI. Combining the CDR3 with reference TRBV2 and TRBJ2-1 gives the whole variable domain EPEVTQTPSHQVTQMGQEVILRCVPISNHLYFYWYRQILGQKVEFLVSFYNNEISEKSEIFDDQFSVERPDGSNFTLKIRSTKLEDSAMYFCASGLTSVDEQFFGPGTRLTVL.

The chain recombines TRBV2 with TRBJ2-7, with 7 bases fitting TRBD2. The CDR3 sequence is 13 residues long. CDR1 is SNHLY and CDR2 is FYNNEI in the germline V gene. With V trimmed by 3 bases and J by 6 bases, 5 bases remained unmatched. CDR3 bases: TGTGCCAGCAGTGAGGGGAGGGGTCTCGAGCAGTACTTC. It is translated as CASSEGRGLEQYF. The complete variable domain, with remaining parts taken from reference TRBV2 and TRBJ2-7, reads EPEVTQTPSHQVTQMGQEVILRCVPISNHLYFYWYRQILGQKVEFLVSFYNNEISEKSEIFDDQFSVERPDGSNFTLKIRSTKLEDSAMYFCASSEGRGLEQYFGPGTRLTVT.

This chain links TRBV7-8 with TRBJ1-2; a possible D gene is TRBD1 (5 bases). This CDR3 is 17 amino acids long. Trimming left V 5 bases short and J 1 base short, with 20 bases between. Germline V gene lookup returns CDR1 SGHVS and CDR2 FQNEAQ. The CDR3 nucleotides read TGTGCCAGCAGCCCCCAGGGTAGTCTGATTGGTAACTATGGCTACACCTTC. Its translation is CASSPQGSLIGNYGYTF. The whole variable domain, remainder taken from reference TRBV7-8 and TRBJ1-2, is GAGVSQSPRYKVAKRGQDVALRCDPISGHVSLFWYQQALGQGPEFLTYFQNEAQLDKSGLPSDRFFAERPEGSVSTLKIQRTQQEDSAVYLCASSPQGSLIGNYGYTFGSGTRLTVV.

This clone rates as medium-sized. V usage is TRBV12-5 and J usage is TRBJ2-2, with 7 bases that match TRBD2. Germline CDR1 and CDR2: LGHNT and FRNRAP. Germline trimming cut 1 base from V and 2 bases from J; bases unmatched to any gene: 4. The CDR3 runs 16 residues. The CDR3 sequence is CASGLGLADNTGELFF. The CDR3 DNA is TGTGCTAGTGGTTTGGGCCTAGCGGACAACACCGGGGAGCTGTTTTTT. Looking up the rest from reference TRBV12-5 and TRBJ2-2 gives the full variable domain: DARVTQTPRHKVTEMGQEVTMRCQPILGHNTVFWYRQTMMQGLELLAYFRNRAPLDDSGMPKDRFSAEMPDATLATLKIQPSEPRDSAVYFCASGLGLADNTGELFFGEGSRLTVL.

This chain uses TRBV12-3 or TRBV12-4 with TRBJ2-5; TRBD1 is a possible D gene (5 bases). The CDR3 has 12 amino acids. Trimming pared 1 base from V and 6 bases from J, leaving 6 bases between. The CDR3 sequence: CASSLEGKTQYF. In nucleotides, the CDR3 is TGTGCCAGCAGTTTAGAGGGGAAGACCCAGTACTTC.

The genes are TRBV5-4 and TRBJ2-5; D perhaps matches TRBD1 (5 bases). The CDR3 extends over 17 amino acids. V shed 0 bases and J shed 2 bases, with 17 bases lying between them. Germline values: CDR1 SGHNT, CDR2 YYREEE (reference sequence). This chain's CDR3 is CASSLEGPSIGQETQYF. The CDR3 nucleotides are TGTGCCAGCAGCTTGGAGGGGCCGAGTATAGGGCAAGAGACCCAGTACTTC.

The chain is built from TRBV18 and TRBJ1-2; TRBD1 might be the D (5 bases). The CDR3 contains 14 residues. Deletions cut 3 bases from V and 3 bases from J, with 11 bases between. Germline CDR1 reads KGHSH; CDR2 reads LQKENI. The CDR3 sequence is CASSPDQGDYGYTF. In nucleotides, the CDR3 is TGTGCCAGCTCACCGGATCAGGGCGACTATGGCTACACCTTC.

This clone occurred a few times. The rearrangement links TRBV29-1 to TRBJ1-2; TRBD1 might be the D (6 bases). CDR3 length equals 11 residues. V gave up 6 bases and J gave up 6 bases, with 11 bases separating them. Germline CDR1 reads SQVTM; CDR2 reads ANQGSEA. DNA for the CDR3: TGCAGCGTGCACTCAGGGGATGGCTACACCTTC. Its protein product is CSVHSGDGYTF.

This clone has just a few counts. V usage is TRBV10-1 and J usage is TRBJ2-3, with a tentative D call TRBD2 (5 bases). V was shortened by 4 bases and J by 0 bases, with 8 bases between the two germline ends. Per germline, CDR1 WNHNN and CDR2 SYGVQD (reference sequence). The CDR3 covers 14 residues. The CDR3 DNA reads TGCGCCAGCAGTGGGACTTCTAGCACAGATACGCAGTATTTT. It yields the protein CASSGTSSTDTQYF.

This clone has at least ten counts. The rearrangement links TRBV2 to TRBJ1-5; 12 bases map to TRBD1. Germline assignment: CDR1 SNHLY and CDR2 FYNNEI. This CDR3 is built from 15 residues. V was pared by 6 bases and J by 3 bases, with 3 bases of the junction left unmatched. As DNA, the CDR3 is TGTGCCAGCAGGGGGACAGGGGGCATCAATCAGCCCCAGCATTTT. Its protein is CASRGTGGINQPQHF.

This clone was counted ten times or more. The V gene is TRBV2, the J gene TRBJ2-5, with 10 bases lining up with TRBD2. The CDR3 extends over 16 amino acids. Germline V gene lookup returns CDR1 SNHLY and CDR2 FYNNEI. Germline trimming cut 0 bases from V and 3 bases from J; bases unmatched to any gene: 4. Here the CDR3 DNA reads TGTGCCAGCAGTGAAGCGCTAGCGGGGGAAAAAGAGACCCAGTACTTC. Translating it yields CASSEALAGEKETQYF.

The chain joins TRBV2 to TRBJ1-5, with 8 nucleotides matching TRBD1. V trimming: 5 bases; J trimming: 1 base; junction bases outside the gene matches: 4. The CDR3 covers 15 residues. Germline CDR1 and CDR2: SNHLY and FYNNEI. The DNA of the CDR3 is TGTGCCAGCAGTCCCCAGGGGGCCAGCAATCAGCCCCAGCATTTT. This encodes CASSPQGASNQPQHF.

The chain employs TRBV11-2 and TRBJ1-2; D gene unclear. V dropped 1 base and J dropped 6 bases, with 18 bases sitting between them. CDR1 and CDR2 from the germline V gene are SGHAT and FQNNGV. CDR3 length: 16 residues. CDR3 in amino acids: CASSLGVTGNVHGYTF. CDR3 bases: TGTGCCAGCAGCTTAGGCGTTACGGGGAACGTCCATGGCTACACCTTC.

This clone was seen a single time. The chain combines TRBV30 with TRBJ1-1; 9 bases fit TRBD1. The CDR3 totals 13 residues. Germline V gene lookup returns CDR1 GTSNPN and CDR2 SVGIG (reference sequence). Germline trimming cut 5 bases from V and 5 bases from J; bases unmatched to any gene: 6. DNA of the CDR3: TGTGCCTGGGCGGGGACAGGGAGGACTGAAGCTTTCTTT. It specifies CAWAGTGRTEAFF.